This T cell receptor (beta chain) comes out of a study of radiotherapy plus CTLA-4 blockade in lung cancer. Study overall: 15% to 20% of patients responded objectively, and roughly 31% achieved disease control.

TCRdb's table, derived via immunoSEQ multiplex PCR, lists solely in-frame clones and lacks some. Of roughly 92,000 clones in the sample, more than 75% are singletons; the top ten hold more than 2%. Trimming stripped 5 bases from V and 6 bases from J, with 17 bases between. The CDR3 is 15 amino acids. Looked up from germline, CDR1 is MDHEN and CDR2 is SYDVKM. The material sequenced was peripheral blood, taken from a patient treated with radiotherapy plus ipilimumab. This clonotype was sampled from a human donor with non-small cell lung cancer who had a partial response to radiotherapy plus ipilimumab. The V call is TRBV28, the J call TRBJ2-1, with a possible D match to TRBD2 (5 bases). The CDR3 loop reads CASSDGGPTSNEQFF. In DNA form, the CDR3 reads TGTGCCAGCAGTGATGGAGGACCGACCTCCAATGAGCAGTTCTTC.